This TCR beta chain was sequenced during a study of Ad26.COV2.S vaccination and SARS-CoV-2 variants. General study findings and limits: Substantial response breadth was reportedly seen for spike-specific CD8+ and CD4+ T cells after vaccination.

The table came from immunoSEQ multiplex PCR; TCRdb's copy has only in-frame clones and leaves some out. Of about 410,000 clones in the sample, roughly 90% were seen once. Looked up from germline, CDR1 is SGDLS and CDR2 is YYNGEE. The CDR3 sequence is 14 residues long. V was clipped by 0 bases and J by 3 bases, with 9 bases between them. With respect to this clone: Its target is not known.

Treatment reported: 15 to 20 received Ad26.COV2.S at low or high dose, single or two shots; several received placebo; per-sample allocation not given. All samples were drawn on day 63, counting from the first vaccine or placebo injection. Its platform was an Ad26 vector, and its expressed antigen was Wuhan-strain SARS-CoV-2 spike. This receptor was identified in a person aged 18-65 years who received the Ad26.COV2.S COVID-19 vaccine or a placebo. The sample here was peripheral blood, taken in a trial of Ad26.COV2.S vaccine versus placebo. The chain couples TRBV9 to TRBJ2-5; D may be TRBD2 (6 bases). CDR3: CASSVDGGKETQYF. CDR3 bases: TGTGCCAGCAGCGTAGACGGGGGAAAAGAGACCCAGTACTTC.